This TCR beta chain was documented in a study of human T cells and chemical hapten exposure. Findings and caveats of the study: The donor cohort had alopecia, so its immune response may not match that of healthy people. TCRs above 1 in 1000 frequency stayed constant with DPC sensitization.

The CDR3 runs 13 residues. The germline CDR1 and CDR2 sequences are MNHEY and SMNVEV (reference sequence). With 9 bases removed from V and 0 bases from J, the gap between germline ends came to 6 bases. TCRdb fed the RACE reads into MiXCR, producing one record per CDR3 protein. The sample carries around 380,000 distinct CDR3 sequences, approximately 4.4% recorded once. Regarding time point: patch test 1, 2 weeks after DPC sensitization. Treatment: therapeutic diphenylcyclopropenone sensitization with weekly scalp DPC. The table lists this clonotype with many counts. What it binds is not known. This sequence joins TRBV27 and TRBJ2-6; no clear D. This TCR was sampled from a woman aged 50 to 65 with alopecia areata. Some clones in this sample may be carry-over from other donors' samples. The material was whole blood, obtained in connection with sensitization to the hapten diphenylcyclopropenone (DPC). CDR3 sequence reads: CASLSSGANVLTF. Written as DNA, the CDR3 is TGTGCCAGTCTATCCTCTGGGGCCAACGTCCTGACTTTC.